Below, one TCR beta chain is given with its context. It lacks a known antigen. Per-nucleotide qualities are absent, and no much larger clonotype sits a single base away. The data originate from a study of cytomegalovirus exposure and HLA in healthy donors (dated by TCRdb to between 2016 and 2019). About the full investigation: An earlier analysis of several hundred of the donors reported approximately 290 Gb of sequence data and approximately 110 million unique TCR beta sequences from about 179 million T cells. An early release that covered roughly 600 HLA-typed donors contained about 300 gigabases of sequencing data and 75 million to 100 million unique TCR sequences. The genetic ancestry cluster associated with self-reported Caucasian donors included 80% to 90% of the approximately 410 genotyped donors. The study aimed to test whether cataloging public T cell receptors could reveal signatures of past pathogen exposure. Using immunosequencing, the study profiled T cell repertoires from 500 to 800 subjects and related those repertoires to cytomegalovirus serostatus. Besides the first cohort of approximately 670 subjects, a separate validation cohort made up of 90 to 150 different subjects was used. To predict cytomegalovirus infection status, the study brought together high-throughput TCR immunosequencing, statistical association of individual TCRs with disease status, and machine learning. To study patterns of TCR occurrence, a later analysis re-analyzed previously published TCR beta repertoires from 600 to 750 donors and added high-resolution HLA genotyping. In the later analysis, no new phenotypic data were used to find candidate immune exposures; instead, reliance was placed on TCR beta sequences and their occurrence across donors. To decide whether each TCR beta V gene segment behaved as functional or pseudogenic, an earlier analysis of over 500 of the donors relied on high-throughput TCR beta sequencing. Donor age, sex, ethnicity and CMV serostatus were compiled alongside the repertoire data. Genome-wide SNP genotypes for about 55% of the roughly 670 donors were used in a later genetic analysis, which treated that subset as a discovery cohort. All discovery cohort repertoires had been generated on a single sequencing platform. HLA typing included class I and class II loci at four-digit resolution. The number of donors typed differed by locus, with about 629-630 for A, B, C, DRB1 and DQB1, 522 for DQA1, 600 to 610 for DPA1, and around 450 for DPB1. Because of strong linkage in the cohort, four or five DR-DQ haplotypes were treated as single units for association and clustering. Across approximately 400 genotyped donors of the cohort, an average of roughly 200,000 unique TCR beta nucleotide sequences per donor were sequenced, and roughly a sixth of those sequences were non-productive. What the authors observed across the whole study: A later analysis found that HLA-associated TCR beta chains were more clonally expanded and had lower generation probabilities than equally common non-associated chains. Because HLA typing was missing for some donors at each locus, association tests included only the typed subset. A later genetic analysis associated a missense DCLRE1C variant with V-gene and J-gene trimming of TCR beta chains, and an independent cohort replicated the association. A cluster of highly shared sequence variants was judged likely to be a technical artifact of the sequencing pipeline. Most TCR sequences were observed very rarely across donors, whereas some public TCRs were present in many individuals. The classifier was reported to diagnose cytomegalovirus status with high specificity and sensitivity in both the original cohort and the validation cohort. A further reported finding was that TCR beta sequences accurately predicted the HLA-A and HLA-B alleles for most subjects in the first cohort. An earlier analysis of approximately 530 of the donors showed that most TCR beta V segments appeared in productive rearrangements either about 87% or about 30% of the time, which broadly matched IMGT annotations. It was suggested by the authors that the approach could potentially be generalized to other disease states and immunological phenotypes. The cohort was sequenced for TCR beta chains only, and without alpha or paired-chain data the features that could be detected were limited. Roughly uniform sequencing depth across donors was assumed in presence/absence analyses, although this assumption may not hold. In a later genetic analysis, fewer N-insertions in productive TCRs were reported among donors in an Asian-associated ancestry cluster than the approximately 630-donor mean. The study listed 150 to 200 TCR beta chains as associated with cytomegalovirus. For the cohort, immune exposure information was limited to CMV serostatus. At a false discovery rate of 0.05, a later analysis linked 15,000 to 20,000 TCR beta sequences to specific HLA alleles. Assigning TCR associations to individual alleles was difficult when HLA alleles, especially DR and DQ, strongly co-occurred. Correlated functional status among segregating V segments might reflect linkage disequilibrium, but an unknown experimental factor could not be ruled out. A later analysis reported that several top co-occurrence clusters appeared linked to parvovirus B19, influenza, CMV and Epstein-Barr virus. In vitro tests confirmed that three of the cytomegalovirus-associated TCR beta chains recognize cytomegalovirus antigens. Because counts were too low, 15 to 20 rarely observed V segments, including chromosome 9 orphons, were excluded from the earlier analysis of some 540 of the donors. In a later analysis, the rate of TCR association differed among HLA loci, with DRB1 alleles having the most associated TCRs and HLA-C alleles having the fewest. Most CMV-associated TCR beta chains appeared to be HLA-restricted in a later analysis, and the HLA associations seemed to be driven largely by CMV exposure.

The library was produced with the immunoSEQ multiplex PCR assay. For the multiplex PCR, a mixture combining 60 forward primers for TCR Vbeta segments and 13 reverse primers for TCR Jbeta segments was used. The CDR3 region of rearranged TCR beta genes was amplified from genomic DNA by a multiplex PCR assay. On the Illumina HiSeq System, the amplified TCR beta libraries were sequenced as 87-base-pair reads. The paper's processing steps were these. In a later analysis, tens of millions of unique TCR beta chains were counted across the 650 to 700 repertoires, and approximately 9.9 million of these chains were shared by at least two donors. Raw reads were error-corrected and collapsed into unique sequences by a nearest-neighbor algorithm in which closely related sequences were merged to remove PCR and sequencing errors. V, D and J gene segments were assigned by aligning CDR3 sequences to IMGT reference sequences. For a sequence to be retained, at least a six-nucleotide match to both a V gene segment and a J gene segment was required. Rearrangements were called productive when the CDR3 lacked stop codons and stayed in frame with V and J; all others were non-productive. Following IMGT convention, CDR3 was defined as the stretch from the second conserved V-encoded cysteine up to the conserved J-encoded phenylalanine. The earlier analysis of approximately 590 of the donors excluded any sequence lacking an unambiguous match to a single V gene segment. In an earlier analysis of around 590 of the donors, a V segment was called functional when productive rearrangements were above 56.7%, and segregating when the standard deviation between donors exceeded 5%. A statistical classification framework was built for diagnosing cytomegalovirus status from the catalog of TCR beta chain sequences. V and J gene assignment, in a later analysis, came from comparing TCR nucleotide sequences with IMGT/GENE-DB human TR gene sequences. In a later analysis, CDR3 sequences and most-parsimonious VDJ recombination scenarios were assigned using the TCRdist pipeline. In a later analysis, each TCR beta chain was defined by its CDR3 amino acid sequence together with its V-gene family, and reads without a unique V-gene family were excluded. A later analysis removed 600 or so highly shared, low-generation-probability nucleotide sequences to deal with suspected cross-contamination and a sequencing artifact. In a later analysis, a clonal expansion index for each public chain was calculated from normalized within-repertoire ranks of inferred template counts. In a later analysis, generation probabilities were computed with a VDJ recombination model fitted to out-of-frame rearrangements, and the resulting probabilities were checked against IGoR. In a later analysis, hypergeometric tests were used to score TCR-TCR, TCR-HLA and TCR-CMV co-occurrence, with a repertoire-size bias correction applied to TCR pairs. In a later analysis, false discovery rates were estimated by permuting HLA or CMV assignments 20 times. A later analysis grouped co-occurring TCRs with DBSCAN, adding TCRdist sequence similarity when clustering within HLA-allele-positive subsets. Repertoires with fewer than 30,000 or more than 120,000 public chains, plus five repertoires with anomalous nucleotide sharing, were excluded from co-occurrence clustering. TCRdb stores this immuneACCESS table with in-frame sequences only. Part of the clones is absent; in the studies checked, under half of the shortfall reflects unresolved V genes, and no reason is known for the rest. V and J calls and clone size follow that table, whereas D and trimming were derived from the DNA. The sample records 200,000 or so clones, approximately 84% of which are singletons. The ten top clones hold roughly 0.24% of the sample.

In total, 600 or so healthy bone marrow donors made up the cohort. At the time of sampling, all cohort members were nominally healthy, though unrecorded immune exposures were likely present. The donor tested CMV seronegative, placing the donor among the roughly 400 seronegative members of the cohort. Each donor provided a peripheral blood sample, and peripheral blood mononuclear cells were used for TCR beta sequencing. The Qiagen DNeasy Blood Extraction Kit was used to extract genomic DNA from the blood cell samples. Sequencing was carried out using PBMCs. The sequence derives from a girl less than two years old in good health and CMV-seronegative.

Here the CDR3 is given as CASSIRTDTQYF. The DNA is as follows: TGTGCCAGTAGTATCCGGACAGATACGCAGTATTTT. The chain joins TRBV19 to TRBJ2-3, with the D segment identity uncertain. V is clipped by 3 bases and J by 3 bases, and the sequence between their germline boundaries is 4 bases long. Reading from cysteine to phenylalanine, the CDR3 counts 12 amino acids. The only DNA kept is the CDR3, 36 bases in frame from the first base. CDR1 and CDR2 (LNHDA, SQIVND) derive from the germline V gene (reference sequence).